The subject of this entry is one T cell receptor (beta chain). The antigen is undetermined. These data belong to a study of Ad26.COV2.S vaccination and SARS-CoV-2 variants. Study overall: A participant enrolled in the COV1001 Ad26.COV2.S trial arm provided the sample. Administration of Ad26.COV2.S was intramuscular, either once or twice 56 days apart.

Assay used: immunoSEQ multiplex PCR; TCRdb lists only in-frame clones, some missing. The sample contains some 450,000 clones, 90% of which appear only once. General observations from the study: The TCR breadth and depth analyses may have understated or missed part of the total T cell responses.

This sample's treatment: around 19 received Ad26.COV2.S at low or high dose, single or two shots; about 5 received placebo; per-sample allocation not given. Collection of samples fell on day 63 after the first vaccine or placebo injection. The shot given was an Ad26 vector that makes Wuhan-strain SARS-CoV-2 spike. This receptor was identified in a person aged 18-60 years who received the Ad26.COV2.S COVID-19 vaccine or a placebo. This specimen was peripheral blood, taken in a trial of Ad26.COV2.S vaccine versus placebo.

In DNA form, the CDR3 reads TGTGCCAGCAGCTTGGGACTAGCGGGAGGGGCTGAGCAGTTCTTC. It specifies CASSLGLAGGAEQFF. The gene calls are TRBV7-2 and TRBJ2-1; 16 bases fit TRBD2. V shed 3 bases, J shed 9 bases, and the junction held 2 bases outside the gene matches. CDR1 and CDR2 from the germline V gene are SGHTA and FQGNSA. The CDR3 runs to 15 residues.